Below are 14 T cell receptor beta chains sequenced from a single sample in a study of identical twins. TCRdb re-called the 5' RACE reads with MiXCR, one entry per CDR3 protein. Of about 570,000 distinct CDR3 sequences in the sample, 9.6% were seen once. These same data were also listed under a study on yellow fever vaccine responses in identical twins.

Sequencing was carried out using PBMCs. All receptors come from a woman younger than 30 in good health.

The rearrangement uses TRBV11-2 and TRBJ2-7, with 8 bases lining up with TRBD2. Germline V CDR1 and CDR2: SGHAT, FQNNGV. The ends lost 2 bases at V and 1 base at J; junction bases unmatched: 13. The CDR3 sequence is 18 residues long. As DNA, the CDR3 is TGTGCCAGCAGCTTATTTCGGGGTATCGGGAGGGTATCCTACGAGCAGTACTTC. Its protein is CASSLFRGIGRVSYEQYF.

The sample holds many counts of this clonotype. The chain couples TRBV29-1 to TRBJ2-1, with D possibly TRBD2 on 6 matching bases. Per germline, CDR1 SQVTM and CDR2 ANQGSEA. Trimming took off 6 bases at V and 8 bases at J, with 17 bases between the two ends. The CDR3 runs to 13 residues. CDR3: CSVGGLRRDEQFF. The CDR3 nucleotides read TGCAGCGTGGGGGGACTCCGTAGGGATGAGCAGTTCTTC.

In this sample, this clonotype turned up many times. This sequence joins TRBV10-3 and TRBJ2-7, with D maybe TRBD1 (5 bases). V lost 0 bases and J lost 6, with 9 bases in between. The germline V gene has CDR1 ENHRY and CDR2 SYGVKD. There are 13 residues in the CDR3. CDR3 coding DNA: TGTGCCATCAGTGAGTCCAGGGATCGCGAGCAGTACTTC. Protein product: CAISESRDREQYF.

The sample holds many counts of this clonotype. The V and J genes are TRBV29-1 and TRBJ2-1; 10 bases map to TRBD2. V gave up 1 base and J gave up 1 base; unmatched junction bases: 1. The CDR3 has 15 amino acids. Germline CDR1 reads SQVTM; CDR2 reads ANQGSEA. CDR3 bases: TGCAGCGTTGAAGGACTAGCGGGTTCCTACAATGAGCAGTTCTTC. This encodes CSVEGLAGSYNEQFF.

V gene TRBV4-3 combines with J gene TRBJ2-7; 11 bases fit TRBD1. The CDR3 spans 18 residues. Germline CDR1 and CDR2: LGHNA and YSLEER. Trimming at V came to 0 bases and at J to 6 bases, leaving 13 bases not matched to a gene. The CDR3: CASSQDHPGTGGASEQYF. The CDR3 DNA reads TGCGCCAGCAGCCAAGATCACCCCGGGACAGGGGGAGCCTCCGAGCAGTACTTC.

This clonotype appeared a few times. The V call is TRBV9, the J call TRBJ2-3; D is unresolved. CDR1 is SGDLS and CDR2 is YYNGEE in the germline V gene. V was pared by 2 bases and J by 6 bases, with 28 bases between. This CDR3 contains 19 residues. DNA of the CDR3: TGTGCCAGCAGCGTCCCGCAAAAAAGACCCCACGGTCCTGTGGATACGCAGTATTTT. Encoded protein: CASSVPQKRPHGPVDTQYF. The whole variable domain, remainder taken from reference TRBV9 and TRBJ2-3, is DSGVTQTPKHLITATGQRVTLRCSPRSGDLSVYWYQQSLDQGLQFLIQYYNGEERAKGNILERFSAQQFPDLHSELNLSSLELGDSALYFCASSVPQKRPHGPVDTQYFGPGTRLTVL.

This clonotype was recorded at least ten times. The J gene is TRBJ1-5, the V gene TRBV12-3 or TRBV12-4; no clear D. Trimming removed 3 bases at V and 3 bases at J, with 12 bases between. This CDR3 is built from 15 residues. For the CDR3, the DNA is TGTGCCAGCAGTTTCTCCGGACGGAACAATCAGCCCCAGCATTTT. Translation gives CASSFSGRNNQPQHF.

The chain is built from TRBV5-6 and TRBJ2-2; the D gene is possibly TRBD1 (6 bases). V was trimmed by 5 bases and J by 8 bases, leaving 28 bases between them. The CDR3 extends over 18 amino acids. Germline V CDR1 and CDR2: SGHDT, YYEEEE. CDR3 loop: CASSLFRDKQSHAGELFF. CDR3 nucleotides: TGTGCCAGCAGTTTATTCCGGGACAAACAGTCCCACGCTGGGGAGCTGTTTTTT.

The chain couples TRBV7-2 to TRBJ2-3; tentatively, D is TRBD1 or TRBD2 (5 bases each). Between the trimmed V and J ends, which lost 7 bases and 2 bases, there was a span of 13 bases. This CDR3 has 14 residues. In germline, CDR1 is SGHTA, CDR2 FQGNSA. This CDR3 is CASTQWGNTDTQYF. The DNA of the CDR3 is TGTGCCAGCACCCAATGGGGGAACACAGATACGCAGTATTTT.

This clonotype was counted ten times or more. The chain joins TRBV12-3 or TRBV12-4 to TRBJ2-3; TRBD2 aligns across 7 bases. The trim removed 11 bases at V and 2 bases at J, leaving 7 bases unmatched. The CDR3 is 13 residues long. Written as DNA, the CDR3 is TGTGCCGGGGGAGCGGGACTCACAGATACGCAGTATTTT. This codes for CAGGAGLTDTQYF.

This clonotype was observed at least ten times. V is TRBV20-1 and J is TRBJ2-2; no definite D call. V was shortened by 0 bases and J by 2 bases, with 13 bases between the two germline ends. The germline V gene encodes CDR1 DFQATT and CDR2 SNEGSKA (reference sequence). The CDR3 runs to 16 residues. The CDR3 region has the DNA TGCAGTGCTAGAGATAACAAAGCCTCTAACACCGGGGAGCTGTTTTTT. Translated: CSARDNKASNTGELFF.

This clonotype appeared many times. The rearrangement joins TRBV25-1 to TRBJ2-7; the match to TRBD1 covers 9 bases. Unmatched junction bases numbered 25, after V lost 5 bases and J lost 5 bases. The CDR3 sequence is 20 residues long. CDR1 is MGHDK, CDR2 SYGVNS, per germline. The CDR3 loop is CASSPSKPGTGSSGVHEQYF. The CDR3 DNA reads TGTGCCAGCAGTCCCAGTAAACCTGGGACAGGGAGTAGCGGCGTCCACGAGCAGTACTTC.

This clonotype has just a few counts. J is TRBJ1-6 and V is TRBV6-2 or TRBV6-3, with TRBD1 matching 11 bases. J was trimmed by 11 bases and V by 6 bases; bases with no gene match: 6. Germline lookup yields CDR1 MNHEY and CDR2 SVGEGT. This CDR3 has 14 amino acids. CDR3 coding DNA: TGTGCCAGCAGCCCCGGGACAGGGGGGGCACCCCTCCACTTT. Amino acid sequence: CASSPGTGGAPLHF.

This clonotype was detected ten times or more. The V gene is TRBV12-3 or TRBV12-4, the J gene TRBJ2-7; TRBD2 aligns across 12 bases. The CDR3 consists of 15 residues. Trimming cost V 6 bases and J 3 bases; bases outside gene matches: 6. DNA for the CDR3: TGTGCCAGCAGCCTATCTAGCGGGAGGGTCTACGAGCAGTACTTC. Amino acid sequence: CASSLSSGRVYEQYF.